This T cell receptor (beta chain) originates from a study of blood T cell repertoires in COVID-19. Generated by immunoSEQ multiplex PCR, the TCRdb table keeps only in-frame clones and is missing some. The profile shows some 30,000 clones, about nine tenths of them singletons. This TCR was recovered from a man between 45 and 60 years old with active or convalescent COVID-19. The sequenced material came from peripheral blood.

This CDR3 is CASSNRAWELFF. CDR3 in DNA: TGTGCCAGTAGTAACAGGGCTTGGGAGCTGTTTTTT. The chain uses TRBV19 and TRBJ2-2, with a weak D call TRBD1 (6 bases). The CDR3 runs to 12 residues. The ends were cut back, 4 bases at V and 9 bases at J, with 9 bases in the middle. Germline assignment: CDR1 LNHDA and CDR2 SQIVND (reference sequence).